These T cell receptor beta chains were read from a single sample in a study of T cell repertoires in cytomegalovirus infection. Their antigens remain unidentified. TCRdb re-called the reads through MiXCR, storing one row per CDR3 protein. The sample comprises 65,000 to 85,000 distinct CDR3 sequences, around 27% of which are singletons, and roughly three fifths rests with the top ten. The sample was CD8+ T cells from cultured PBMCs, taken from culture after CMV antigen stimulation. Receptors were obtained from a human donor in good health (CMV status not recorded). Some clones in this sample may be carry-over from other donors' samples. Both conserved end residues are part of each CDR3. D genes are given only for firm matches. Not all rows give a size; the values are once, few, many and, for expanded clones, a class.

clone_size	d_call	j_call	v_call	cdr3_aa	cdr3_nt
.	.	TRBJ2-3	TRBV19	CATISGSTDTQYF	TGTGCCACGATTAGCGGAAGCACAGATACGCAGTATTTT
many	TRBD1	TRBJ2-1	TRBV7-6	CASGQGADNEQFF	TGTGCCAGCGGACAGGGGGCAGACAATGAGCAGTTCTTC
.	TRBD2	TRBJ2-7	TRBV5-5	CASSLRWGGTAIYEQYF	TGTGCCAGCAGCTTGCGGTGGGGGGGAACGGCTATCTACGAGCAGTACTTC
few	TRBD2	TRBJ2-1	TRBV19	CASSIGSGGYNEQFF	TGTGCCAGTAGTATAGGAAGCGGGGGCTACAATGAGCAGTTCTTC
many	TRBD1	TRBJ2-7	TRBV5-1	CASSFPGQAPTYEQYF	TGCGCCAGCAGCTTCCCGGGACAGGCCCCAACCTACGAGCAGTACTTC
.	.	TRBJ2-7	TRBV14	CASSPGPIVQYF	TGTGCCAGCAGCCCCGGACCAATTGTGCAGTACTTC
few	TRBD2	TRBJ2-7	TRBV28	CASSRGLAVLDEQYF	TGTGCCAGCAGCCGCGGACTAGCGGTTCTAGACGAGCAGTACTTC
many	.	TRBJ2-1	TRBV11-2	CASSLDRAPTNEQFF	TGTGCCAGCAGCTTAGACAGGGCTCCCACCAATGAGCAGTTCTTC
few	.	TRBJ1-2	TRBV6-5	CASGFPRDPNYGYTF	TGTGCCAGCGGGTTTCCCCGGGACCCTAACTATGGCTACACCTTC
few	TRBD2	TRBJ2-2	TRBV20-1	CSANQQRGTGELFF	TGCAGTGCAAACCAACAGCGGGGGACCGGGGAGCTGTTTTTT
.	.	TRBJ2-1	TRBV11-2	CASSLEGGEQFF	TGTGCCAGCAGCTTAGAAGGGGGTGAGCAGTTCTTC
.	.	TRBJ2-2	TRBV27	CASTFANTGELFF	TGTGCCAGCACCTTCGCTAATACCGGGGAGCTGTTTTTT
.	TRBD1	TRBJ2-7	TRBV10-3	CAISGGTGVTYEQYF	TGTGCCATCAGTGGGGGGACAGGGGTGACGTACGAGCAGTACTTC
few	.	TRBJ2-7	TRBV7-9	CASSPGGGGEQYF	TGTGCCAGCAGTCCAGGGGGGGGAGGCGAGCAGTACTTC
.	.	TRBJ2-7	TRBV29-1	CSVLMAAEYEQYF	TGCAGCGTGTTAATGGCGGCGGAATACGAGCAGTACTTC
.	.	TRBJ1-4	TRBV3-1	CASSSRGAEKLFF	TGTGCCAGCAGCTCTCGCGGGGCGGAAAAACTGTTTTTT
.	.	TRBJ2-1	TRBV27	CASSLVGGDSYNEQFF	TGTGCCAGCAGTCTCGTTGGCGGGGATTCCTACAATGAGCAGTTCTTC
few	.	TRBJ1-2	TRBV4-3	CASSQDPTVNYGYTF	TGCGCCAGCAGCCAAGATCCGACAGTTAACTATGGCTACACCTTC
.	TRBD2	TRBJ2-1	TRBV20-1	CSARDPSTSGRGEQFF	TGCAGTGCTAGAGACCCCTCTACTAGCGGGAGGGGTGAGCAGTTCTTC
few	.	TRBJ2-1	TRBV12-3/TRBV12-4	CASRSDLGGFSYNEQFF	TGTGCCAGCAGATCCGACCTCGGTGGGTTCTCCTACAATGAGCAGTTCTTC
.	TRBD1	TRBJ2-6	TRBV6-1	CASSRGQSSGANVLTF	TGTGCCAGCAGTAGGGGACAGAGCTCTGGGGCCAACGTCCTGACTTTC
.	TRBD2	TRBJ2-2	TRBV2	CASSDSSGRSLNTGELFF	TGTGCCAGCAGTGATTCTAGCGGGAGGTCCCTCAACACCGGGGAGCTGTTTTTT
.	.	TRBJ1-2	TRBV6-1	CASSEDRTYTF	TGTGCCAGCAGTGAAGACAGGACCTACACCTTC
few	.	TRBJ1-1	TRBV4-3	CASSQTGNTEAFF	TGCGCCAGCAGCCAGACAGGAAACACTGAAGCTTTCTTT
few	.	TRBJ1-5	TRBV28	CASNDSGSNQPQHF	TGTGCCAGCAACGATTCAGGGAGCAATCAGCCCCAGCATTTT
few	.	TRBJ2-2	TRBV12-5	CASGWGKNTGELFF	TGTGCTAGTGGTTGGGGCAAGAACACCGGGGAGCTGTTTTTT
.	.	TRBJ2-7	TRBV28	CASSLPFISKGVYEQYF	TGTGCCAGCAGTTTACCTTTCATATCGAAAGGGGTCTACGAGCAGTACTTC
many	.	TRBJ1-6	TRBV7-2	CASSLVAGVNSPLHF	TGTGCCAGCAGCTTAGTGGCAGGGGTTAATTCACCCCTCCACTTT
few	TRBD1	TRBJ2-7	TRBV6-1	CASSPGTGRQTGEQYF	TGTGCCAGCAGTCCGGGGACAGGGCGACAGACGGGAGAGCAGTACTTC
few	.	TRBJ2-7	TRBV5-6	CASSLPSHTDEQYF	TGTGCCAGCAGCTTACCTAGTCACACGGACGAGCAGTACTTC
many	.	TRBJ2-3	TRBV27	CASSLSGASTDTQYF	TGTGCCAGCAGTTTATCTGGCGCTAGCACAGATACGCAGTATTTT
.	TRBD2	TRBJ2-1	TRBV25-1	CASSESGGAVDEQFF	TGTGCCAGCAGTGAGAGCGGGGGGGCCGTCGATGAGCAGTTCTTC
many	.	TRBJ1-5	TRBV7-2	CASSLQIEYSNQPQHF	TGTGCCAGCAGCTTACAGATTGAATATAGCAATCAGCCCCAGCATTTT
.	TRBD1	TRBJ2-1	TRBV11-3	CASNPGTGNLDNEQFF	TGTGCCAGCAACCCCGGGACAGGGAATCTAGACAATGAGCAGTTCTTC
many	TRBD1	TRBJ1-2	TRBV28	CASISQGAIYGYTF	TGTGCCAGCATTTCACAGGGGGCCATCTATGGCTACACCTTC
few	TRBD1	TRBJ1-2	TRBV7-6	CASSLDSGGLYGYTF	TGTGCCAGCAGCTTAGACTCAGGGGGCCTTTATGGCTACACCTTC
.	.	TRBJ2-3	TRBV20-1	CSASPQERSTDTQYF	TGCAGTGCTAGCCCCCAGGAACGAAGCACAGATACGCAGTATTTT
many	.	TRBJ1-1	TRBV7-9	CASSLGAGVASGTEAFF	TGTGCCAGCAGCTTAGGGGCAGGGGTAGCTTCTGGCACTGAAGCTTTCTTT